The T cell receptor (beta chain) described here comes from a study of beta chain features in type 1 diabetes. Study-level background: The examined sorted cells totaled fewer than 110,000,000 across samples.

V lost 0 bases to trimming and J lost 6 bases; unmatched junction nucleotides: 6. This CDR3 region has 15 residues. Germline V gives CDR1 SGDLS, CDR2 YYNGEE. With regard to this clone: The antigen remains undetermined.

Study observations and caveats: When Type 1 diabetes patients were examined, their TCRB CDR3s proved moderately but significantly shorter in all four CD4+ subsets. Shorter templates may be favored by PCR, equally so in patients and controls. Cells carrying high TCR expression could end up over-represented when cDNA is sequenced.

Via CD45RO/CCR7/CD25/CD127/CD95/CD27, cells of the CD4+ naive, central memory, regulatory and stem cell-like memory subsets were sorted. The investigators reverse transcribed all of the isolated RNA, so they sequenced expressed TCRB transcripts. Profiled with immunoSEQ multiplex PCR; TCRdb holds only in-frame clones, not every one. The sample holds 250,000 to 300,000 clones, roughly an eighth seen once. The V call is TRBV9, the J call TRBJ2-3; 8 bases are shared with TRBD2. Material: naive CD4+ T cells from blood. The TCR sequence derives from a young man with type 1 diabetes. The CDR3 is CASSVAAGGWDTQYF. DNA of the CDR3: TGTGCCAGCAGCGTAGCGGCGGGAGGTTGGGATACGCAGTATTTT. Combining the CDR3 with reference TRBV9 and TRBJ2-3 gives the whole variable domain DSGVTQTPKHLITATGQRVTLRCSPRSGDLSVYWYQQSLDQGLQFLIQYYNGEERAKGNILERFSAQQFPDLHSELNLSSLELGDSALYFCASSVAAGGWDTQYFGPGTRLTVL.